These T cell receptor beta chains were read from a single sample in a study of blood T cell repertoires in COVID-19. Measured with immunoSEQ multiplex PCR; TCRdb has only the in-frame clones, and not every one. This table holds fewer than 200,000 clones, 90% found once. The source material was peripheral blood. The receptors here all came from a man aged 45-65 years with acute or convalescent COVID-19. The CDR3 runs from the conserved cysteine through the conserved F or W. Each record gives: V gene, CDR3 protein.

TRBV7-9,CASSSPPRLRVDEQYF
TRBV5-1,CASSYSGDTDTQYF
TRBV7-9,CASSLTIAQETQYF
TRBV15,CATSETGGRGEAFF
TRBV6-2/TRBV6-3,CASSYSIQGAETQYF
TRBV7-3,CASSLTTGTSYNEQFF
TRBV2,CASTWARTSYEQYF
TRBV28,CATRQGQAGNTIYF
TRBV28,CASSSTPLLIGTTSSYEQYF
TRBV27,CASSLSSSTDTQYF
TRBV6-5,CASSYNTNTEAFF
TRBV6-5,CASTRTTSLDTQYF
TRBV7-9,CASSLRQGANSPLHF
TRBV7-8,CASSPDSSNQPQHF
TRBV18,CASSPPSGAGYTF
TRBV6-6,CASSKRDTPNTGELFF
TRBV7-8,CASSFYSGTNTGELFF
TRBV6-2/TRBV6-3,CASSYLGGTGELFF
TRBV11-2,CASSLLLQNIQYF
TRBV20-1,CSASLPSSYNEQFF
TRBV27,CASSSTGFNEQFF
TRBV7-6,CASSVLAGGADTQYF
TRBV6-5,CASSYRQRIYEQYF
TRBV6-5,CASKPGATNEKLFF
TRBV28,CASRTGPPNEKLFF